This T cell receptor (beta chain) is from a study of cytomegalovirus exposure and HLA in healthy donors. Per the germline V gene, CDR1 is MGHRA and CDR2 is YSYEKL. The CDR3 spans 13 residues. Trimming stripped 1 base from V and 2 bases from J, with 6 bases between. Broader study findings: Reportedly, diagnosis of cytomegalovirus status by the classifier showed high specificity and sensitivity.

Comment on this clone: The antigen is unknown.

Vbeta (60) and Jbeta (13) primers were used in the PCR. Libraries were prepared by immunoSEQ multiplex PCR; TCRdb keeps only in-frame clonotypes and omits some of them. This table has roughly 120,000 clones, 81% appearing once. This sequence was found in a woman aged 25 to 39 in good health and CMV-seronegative. The sequenced sample was PBMCs. The gene calls are TRBV4-1 and TRBJ2-7; no clear D gene. CDR3 residues: CASSQGQTYEQYF. The DNA for the CDR3 is TGCGCCAGCAGCCAAGGGCAGACCTACGAGCAGTACTTC.